This T cell receptor (beta chain) was identified in a study of T cell repertoires in cytomegalovirus infection. Study background: TCR beta signatures that were public indicated CMV infection and matching HLA type.

This clonotype was found many times. V was trimmed by 7 bases and J by 5 bases, leaving 15 bases between them. Germline CDR1 SNHLY, CDR2 FYNNEI. CDR3 length: 13 residues. TCRdb ran MiXCR on the reads and lists one entry per CDR3 protein. This table has about 300,000 distinct CDR3 sequences, 9.6% appearing once. The receptor comes from a human donor in good health (CMV status not recorded). Some clones in this sample may be carry-over from other donors' samples. The V gene is TRBV2, the J gene TRBJ2-7; D is uncertain. Sequenced material: PBMCs. Here the CDR3 DNA reads TGTGCCAGCAACCCGATATCAAGGAACGAGCAGTACTTC. Amino acids: CASNPISRNEQYF.